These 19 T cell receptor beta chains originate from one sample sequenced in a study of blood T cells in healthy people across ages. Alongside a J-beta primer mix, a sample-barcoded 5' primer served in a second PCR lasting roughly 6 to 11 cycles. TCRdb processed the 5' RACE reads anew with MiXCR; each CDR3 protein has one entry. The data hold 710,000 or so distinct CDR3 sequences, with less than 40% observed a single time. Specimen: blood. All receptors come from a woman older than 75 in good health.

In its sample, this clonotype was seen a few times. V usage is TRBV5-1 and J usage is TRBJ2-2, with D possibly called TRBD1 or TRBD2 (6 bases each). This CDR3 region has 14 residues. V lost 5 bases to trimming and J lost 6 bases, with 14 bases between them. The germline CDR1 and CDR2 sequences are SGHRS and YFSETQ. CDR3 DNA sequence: TGCGCCAGCAGGTGGGGGGCCTCACCCGGGGAGCTGTTTTTT. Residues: CASRWGASPGELFF.

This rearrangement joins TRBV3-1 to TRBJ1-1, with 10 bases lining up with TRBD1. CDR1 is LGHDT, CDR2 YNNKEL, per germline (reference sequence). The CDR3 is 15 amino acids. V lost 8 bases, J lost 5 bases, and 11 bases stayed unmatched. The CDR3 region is CASGPEDRGRTEAFF. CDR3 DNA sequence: TGTGCCAGCGGCCCTGAGGACAGGGGGAGAACTGAAGCTTTCTTT.

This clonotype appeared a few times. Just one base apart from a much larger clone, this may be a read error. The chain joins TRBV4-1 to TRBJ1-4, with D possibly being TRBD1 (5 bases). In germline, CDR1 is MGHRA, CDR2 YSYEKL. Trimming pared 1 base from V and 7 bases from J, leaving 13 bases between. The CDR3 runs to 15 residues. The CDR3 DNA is TGCGCCAGCAGCCAAGTTGCCCAGGGTTGTGAAAAACTGTTTTTT. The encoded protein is CASSQVAQGCEKLFF.

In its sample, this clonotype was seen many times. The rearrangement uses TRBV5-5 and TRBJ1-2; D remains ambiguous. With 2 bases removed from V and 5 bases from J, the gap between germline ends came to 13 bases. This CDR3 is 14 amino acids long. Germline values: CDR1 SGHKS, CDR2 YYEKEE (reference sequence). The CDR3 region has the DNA TGTGCCAGCAGCTTAGGAGCAGGAAGATATGGCTACACCTTC. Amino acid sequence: CASSLGAGRYGYTF.

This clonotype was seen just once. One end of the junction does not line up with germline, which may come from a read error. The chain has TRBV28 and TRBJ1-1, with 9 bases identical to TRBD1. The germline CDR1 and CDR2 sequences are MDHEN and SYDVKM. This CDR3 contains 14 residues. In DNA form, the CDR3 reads TGTGTCAGCAGTCCTTCGGACAGGGGCAGTGAAGCTTTCTTT. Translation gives CVSSPSDRGSEAFF.

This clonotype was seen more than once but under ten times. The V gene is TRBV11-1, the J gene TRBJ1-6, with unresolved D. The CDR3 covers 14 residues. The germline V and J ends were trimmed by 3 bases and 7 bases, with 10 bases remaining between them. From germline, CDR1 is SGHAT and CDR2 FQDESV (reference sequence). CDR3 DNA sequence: TGTGCCAGCAGCTTGATTAACGGGAATTCACCCCTCCACTTT. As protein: CASSLINGNSPLHF.

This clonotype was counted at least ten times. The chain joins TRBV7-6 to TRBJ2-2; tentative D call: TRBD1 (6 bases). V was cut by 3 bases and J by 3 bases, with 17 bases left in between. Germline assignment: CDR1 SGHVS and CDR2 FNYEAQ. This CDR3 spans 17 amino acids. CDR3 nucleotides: TGTGCCAGCAGCTTTCTGGGACAAAGGGCGGACACCGGGGAGCTGTTTTTT. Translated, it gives CASSFLGQRADTGELFF.

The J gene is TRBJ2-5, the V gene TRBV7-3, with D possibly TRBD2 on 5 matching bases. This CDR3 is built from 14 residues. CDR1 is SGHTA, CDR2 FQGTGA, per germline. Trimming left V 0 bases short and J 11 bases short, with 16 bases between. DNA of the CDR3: TGTGCCAGCAGCTTAACCCCGCGTAGCGATGGGCAGTACTTC. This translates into CASSLTPRSDGQYF.

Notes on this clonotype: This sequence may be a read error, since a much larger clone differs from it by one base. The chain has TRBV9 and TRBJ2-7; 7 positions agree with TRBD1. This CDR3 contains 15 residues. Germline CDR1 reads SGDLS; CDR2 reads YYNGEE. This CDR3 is CASSPGDSPSYEQDF. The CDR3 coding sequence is TGTGCCAGCAGCCCCGGGGACAGTCCCTCCTACGAGCAGGACTTC.

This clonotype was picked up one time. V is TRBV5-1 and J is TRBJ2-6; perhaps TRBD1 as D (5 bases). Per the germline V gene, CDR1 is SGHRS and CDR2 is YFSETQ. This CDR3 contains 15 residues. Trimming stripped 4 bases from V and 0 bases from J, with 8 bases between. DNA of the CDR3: TGCGCCAGCAGCCCAGGGTACTCTGGGGCCAACGTCCTGACTTTC. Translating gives CASSPGYSGANVLTF.

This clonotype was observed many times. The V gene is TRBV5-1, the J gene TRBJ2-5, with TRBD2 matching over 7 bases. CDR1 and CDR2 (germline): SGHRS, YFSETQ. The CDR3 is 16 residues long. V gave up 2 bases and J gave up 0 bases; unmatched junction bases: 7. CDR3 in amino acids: CASSFSGAGNQETQYF. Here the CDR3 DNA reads TGCGCCAGCAGCTTCAGCGGGGCGGGGAACCAAGAGACCCAGTACTTC.

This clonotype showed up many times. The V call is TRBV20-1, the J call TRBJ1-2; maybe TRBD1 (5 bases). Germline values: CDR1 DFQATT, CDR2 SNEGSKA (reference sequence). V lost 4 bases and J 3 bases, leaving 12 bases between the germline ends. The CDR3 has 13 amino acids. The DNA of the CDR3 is TGCAGTGCTATCCCAGACAGACACTATGGCTACACCTTC. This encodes CSAIPDRHYGYTF.

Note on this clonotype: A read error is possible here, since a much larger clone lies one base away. The CDR3 DNA follows: TGTGCCAGCAGCCCCAATCTGGGGGCCAACAATGAGCAGTACTTC. The encoded protein is CASSPNLGANNEQYF. This chain connects TRBV7-9 to TRBJ2-7, with TRBD1 as a possible D gene (6 bases). V gave up 5 bases and J gave up 7 bases, with 21 bases separating them. Germline lookup yields CDR1 SEHNR and CDR2 FQNEAQ (reference sequence). This CDR3 comprises 15 residues.

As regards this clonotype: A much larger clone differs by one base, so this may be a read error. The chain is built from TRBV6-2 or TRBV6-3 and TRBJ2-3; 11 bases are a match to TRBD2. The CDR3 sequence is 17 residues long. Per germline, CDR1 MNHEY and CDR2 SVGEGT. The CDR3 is CANSYSLAGGPTDTQYF. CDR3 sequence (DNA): TGTGCCAACAGTTACTCTCTAGCGGGGGGCCCCACAGATACGCAGTATTTT.

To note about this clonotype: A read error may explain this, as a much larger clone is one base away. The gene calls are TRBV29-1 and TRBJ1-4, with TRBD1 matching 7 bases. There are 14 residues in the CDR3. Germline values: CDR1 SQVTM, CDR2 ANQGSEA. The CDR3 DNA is TGCAGCGTGCGGCCCGGGACAGCAAGGACAGGACTGTTGTTT. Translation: CSVRPGTARTGLLF.

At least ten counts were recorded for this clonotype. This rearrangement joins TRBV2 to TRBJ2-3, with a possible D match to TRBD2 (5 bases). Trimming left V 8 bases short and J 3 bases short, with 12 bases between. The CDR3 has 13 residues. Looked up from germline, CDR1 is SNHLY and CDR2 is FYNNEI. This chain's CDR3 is CASRGRDTDTQYF. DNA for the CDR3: TGTGCCAGCCGAGGTCGGGATACAGATACGCAGTATTTT.

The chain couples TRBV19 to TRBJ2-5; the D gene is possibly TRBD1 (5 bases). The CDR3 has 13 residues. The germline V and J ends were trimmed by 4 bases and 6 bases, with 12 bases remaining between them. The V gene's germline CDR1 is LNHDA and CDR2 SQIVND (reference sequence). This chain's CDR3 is CASSTGHGQTQYF. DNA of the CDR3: TGTGCCAGTAGTACTGGACATGGCCAGACCCAGTACTTC.

The DNA of the CDR3 is TGTGCCAGCAATCAACCGGGACAGGGGGGAGCTTTCTTT. It codes for CASNQPGQGGAFF. The rearrangement joins TRBV6-1 to TRBJ1-1, with 11 bases aligning to TRBD1. CDR1 is MNHNS and CDR2 is SASEGT in the germline V gene. This CDR3 comprises 13 residues. Trimming took 7 bases from V and 10 from J; bases not matched to a gene: 8.

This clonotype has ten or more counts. CDR3 loop: CASAPTPGQGAGGANVLTF. CDR3 in DNA: TGTGCCAGCGCCCCGACGCCGGGACAGGGGGCAGGTGGGGCCAACGTCCTGACTTTC. The chain has TRBV6-1 and TRBJ2-6; 12 bases align to TRBD1. Germline lookup yields CDR1 MNHNS and CDR2 SASEGT. The J segment lost 3 bases and the V segment lost 8 bases, leaving 14 bases of the junction unmatched. This CDR3 has 19 residues.